A selection of T cell receptor beta chains follows, all from one sample in a study of blood T cell repertoires in COVID-19. Sequencing was performed with immunoSEQ multiplex PCR; in TCRdb, only in-frame clones are kept and a portion is missing. The sample consists of just over 300,000 clones, under 90% of them appearing once. Sequencing was performed on PBMCs or T cells enriched from blood (not recorded which). Source of these receptors: a young man who had recovered from COVID-19. CDR3s include the opening cysteine and the closing phenylalanine or tryptophan. The D gene is left open where the match is weak. The size entry is marked missing in some rows and otherwise reads once, few, many or a size class.

-	TRBV5-6	TRBJ2-7	TRBD1	CASSPGTGNGEQYF	TGTGCCAGCAGCCCCGGGACAGGGAATGGCGAGCAGTACTTC
-	TRBV15	TRBJ1-1	-	CATSSNGNTEAFF	TGTGCCACCAGCAGTAACGGGAACACTGAAGCTTTCTTT
-	TRBV28	TRBJ1-2	TRBD1	CASSSPDRVGYGYTF	TGTGCCAGCAGTTCGCCGGACAGGGTTGGCTATGGCTACACCTTC
-	TRBV6-7	TRBJ2-7	TRBD1	CASRTIRDSFSYEQYF	TGTGCCAGCAGGACTATCCGGGACAGCTTCTCCTACGAGCAGTACTTC
-	TRBV5-6	TRBJ2-2	-	CASSASTRSLNTGELFF	TGTGCCAGCAGCGCAAGCACTAGGTCCCTGAACACCGGGGAGCTGTTTTTT
-	TRBV5-1	TRBJ1-2	TRBD1	CASSRDRAGYTF	TGCGCCAGCAGCCGGGACAGGGCTGGCTACACCTTC
-	TRBV11-2	TRBJ1-5	TRBD1	CASSLQPGGGNQPQHF	TGTGCCAGCAGCTTGCAGCCAGGGGGTGGCAATCAGCCCCAGCATTTT
-	TRBV28	TRBJ2-7	-	CASKAQRPAYEQYF	TGTGCCAGCAAAGCCCAGCGCCCAGCTTACGAGCAGTACTTC
-	TRBV11-3	TRBJ2-7	-	CASRQGTYEQYF	TGTGCCAGCCGGCAGGGGACCTACGAGCAGTACTTC
-	TRBV30	TRBJ1-1	-	CAWSVSQGTEAFF	TGTGCCTGGAGTGTGAGTCAGGGCACTGAAGCTTTCTTT
-	TRBV5-6	TRBJ1-3	TRBD1	CASSLIGTVDSGNTIYF	TGTGCCAGCAGCTTGATCGGGACAGTGGACTCTGGAAACACCATATATTTT
-	TRBV2	TRBJ1-2	-	CASSESQAHGYTF	TGTGCCAGCAGTGAATCCCAGGCGCATGGCTACACCTTC
once	TRBV7-6	TRBJ2-7	-	CASSLGSAYEQYF	TGTGCCAGCAGCTTAGGGTCAGCCTACGAGCAGTACTTC
-	TRBV5-1	TRBJ2-5	TRBD2	CASSLSGGAFLWTQYF	TGCGCCAGCAGCCTTAGCGGGGGGGCATTTTTGTGGACCCAGTACTTC
-	TRBV5-1	TRBJ1-1	TRBD1	CASSLVGQVNTEAFF	TGCGCCAGCAGCTTGGTAGGACAGGTGAACACTGAAGCTTTCTTT
once	TRBV16	TRBJ2-3	TRBD1	CASTAQGAVSDTQYF	TGTGCCAGCACCGCACAGGGGGCGGTATCAGATACGCAGTATTTT
-	TRBV18	TRBJ1-1	TRBD1	CASSPDRGAFF	TGTGCCAGCTCACCAGACAGGGGAGCTTTCTTT
once	TRBV5-1	TRBJ2-3	TRBD2	CASSSGWAGEGDTQYF	TGCGCCAGCAGCTCTGGCTGGGCGGGAGAGGGAGATACGCAGTATTTT
-	TRBV18	TRBJ2-5	-	CASSSQRLEETQYF	TGTGCCAGCTCATCGCAGAGGCTAGAAGAGACCCAGTACTTC
-	TRBV5-1	TRBJ2-2	-	CASSLPGANTGELFF	TGCGCCAGCAGCTTGCCCGGGGCGAACACCGGGGAGCTGTTTTTT
-	TRBV18	TRBJ1-1	-	CASSPLLGTEAFF	TGTGCCAGCTCACCACTTCTCGGCACTGAAGCTTTCTTT
-	TRBV19	TRBJ2-4	TRBD1	CASTPTGAHGKGQYF	TGTGCCAGTACCCCGACAGGGGCCCACGGAAAGGGTCAGTACTTC
-	TRBV12-3/TRBV12-4	TRBJ2-1	-	CASSIGQYNEQFF	TGTGCCAGCAGTATTGGACAGTACAATGAGCAGTTCTTC